Listed here is a single TCR beta chain. This clonotype was observed many times. The antigen this receptor binds is unknown. The input lacks base qualities; no much larger clone sits a single base away. This sample is drawn from a study of tumor-infiltrating lymphocytes in oesophageal squamous cell carcinoma (dated by TCRdb to the mid-2010s). Libraries were constructed by PCR. The sequencer was an Illumina HiSeq 2000. TCRdb took the public reads, trimmed them with fastp at Q25, ran MiXCR for clone calling and kept in-frame beta chains. Every CDR3 protein is listed once, alongside the most common genes and DNA of its rows. This sample gives about 12,000 distinct CDR3 sequences in total; around 59% of them show up just once. The top ten clones comprise 30% to 40% of the sample. Via the germline V gene, CDR1 is SGHRS and CDR2 YFSETQ. The CDR3 numbers 13 residues from cysteine through phenylalanine. The retained sequence is limited to the CDR3, 39 bases, with the frame set at the first base.

Sequencing used esophageal tumor tissue. The clonotype comes from a female donor with esophageal squamous cell carcinoma. The V and J segments used are TRBV5-1 and TRBJ2-1, with TRBD2 as a weak D call on 6 bases. TRBJ2-7 matches the DNA end more closely, so the J call is doubtful. The CDR3 region: CASSSLRGGEQYF. The nucleotides are TGCGCCAGCAGCTCGTTGAGGGGAGGTGAGCAGTACTTC.